This passage covers 14 T cell receptor beta chains from one sample sequenced in a study of glioma-infiltrating T cells. Using RNA template, CDR3s of TCR alpha and beta were amplified with iRepertoire arm-PCR. MiXCR, run by TCRdb on the multiplex PCR reads, gives a single entry per CDR3 protein. This sample has around 130,000 distinct CDR3 sequences; approximately 24% occur once, and the top ten carry over 25%. What was sequenced was glioma tissue, nonneoplastic brain tissue, or PBMCs (not recorded which). The receptor set was obtained from a human donor with low-grade glioma or glioblastoma, undergoing nonglioma brain surgery, or in good health (not recorded which).

This clonotype was seen more than once but under ten times. V and J are TRBV4-2 and TRBJ2-5; the D gene could be TRBD1 or TRBD2 (6 bases each). CDR3 length equals 15 residues. Between the trimmed V and J ends, which lost 8 bases and 5 bases, there was a span of 21 bases. Germline lookup yields CDR1 LGHNA and CDR2 YNFKEQ. The CDR3: CASAEGGLGGETQYF. The CDR3 region has the DNA TGTGCCAGCGCAGAGGGGGGCCTGGGTGGGGAGACCCAGTACTTC.

At least ten counts were recorded for this clonotype. The rearrangement uses TRBV27 and TRBJ1-6, with D hard to call. V was trimmed by 0 bases and J by 10 bases, leaving 4 bases between them. The CDR3 is 12 residues long. Germline V gene data show CDR1 as MNHEY and CDR2 as SMNVEV (reference sequence). In DNA, the CDR3 is TGTGCCAGCAGTTTATCGAACTCACCCCTCCACTTT. This sequence encodes CASSLSNSPLHF.

This clonotype was seen more than once but under ten times. The genes are TRBV7-9 and TRBJ2-4; 8 bases align to TRBD1. The CDR3 is 15 residues long. Germline V CDR1 and CDR2: SEHNR, FQNEAQ (reference sequence). J was trimmed by 8 bases and V by 5 bases; bases with no gene match: 11. The DNA of the CDR3 is TGTGCCAGCAGCGGGGACAGGACATTTGCCTACATTCAGTACTTC. It encodes CASSGDRTFAYIQYF. Together with reference TRBV7-9 and TRBJ2-4, the CDR3 gives the full variable domain: DTGVSQNPRHKITKRGQNVTFRCDPISEHNRLYWYRQTLGQGPEFLTYFQNEAQLEKSRLLSDRFSAERPKGSFSTLEIQRTEQGDSAMYLCASSGDRTFAYIQYFGAGTRLSVL.

This clonotype was recorded once. A read error may be the cause here, since a much bigger clone is one base away. V is TRBV12-3 or TRBV12-4 and J is TRBJ1-5; 10 bases map to TRBD1. V gave up 5 bases and J gave up 5 bases; unmatched junction bases: 3. The CDR3 loop spans 14 amino acids. The CDR3 bases are TGTGCCAGCAGTATGGACAGGGGGTATCAGCCCCAGCATTTT. Amino acids: CASSMDRGYQPQHF.

This clonotype was recorded many times. The chain uses TRBV6-1 and TRBJ2-1, with 11 bases matching TRBD1. V shed 5 bases, J shed 7 bases, and the junction held 7 bases outside the gene matches. Germline V gene lookup returns CDR1 MNHNS and CDR2 SASEGT. The CDR3 contains 15 residues. CDR3 coding DNA: TGTGCCAGCAGTTTGGACAGGGGGCGCGTGAATGAGCAGTTCTTC. This encodes CASSLDRGRVNEQFF.

As concerns this clonotype: A much larger clonotype is one base distant, so this may be a read error. The gene calls are TRBV24-1 and TRBJ2-5; 7 bases fit TRBD1. The germline V gene has CDR1 KGHDR and CDR2 SFDVKD. The CDR3 covers 14 residues. V shed 9 bases and J 0 bases; nucleotides not matched to a gene: 6. The CDR3 is CATSSGQYQETQYF. CDR3 nucleotides: TGTGCCACCTCGTCGGGACAGTACCAAGAGACCCAGTACTTC.

This clonotype was picked up a small number of times. This chain uses TRBV6-4 with TRBJ2-3; TRBD1 is a possible D gene (5 bases). The CDR3 is 13 residues long. CDR1 and CDR2 (germline): MRHNA, SNTAGT. The V and J ends lost 5 bases and 2 bases respectively, with 8 bases between them. CDR3 nucleotide sequence: TGTGCCAGCAGTAACAGGCCCACAGATACGCAGTATTTT. This translates into CASSNRPTDTQYF.

The gene calls are TRBV11-2 and TRBJ2-6; the D gene is possibly TRBD1 (6 bases). The CDR3 has 15 amino acids. In germline, CDR1 is SGHAT, CDR2 FQNNGV. V dropped 1 base and J dropped 2 bases, with 6 bases sitting between them. The CDR3 DNA sequence: TGTGCCAGCAGCTTAGGACAGGCTGGGGCCAACGTCCTGACTTTC. Translating it yields CASSLGQAGANVLTF.

The J gene is TRBJ2-2, the V gene TRBV10-3; D ambiguous. Trimming took off 3 bases at V and 2 bases at J, with 4 bases between the two ends. From germline, CDR1 is ENHRY and CDR2 SYGVKD. The CDR3 length is 13 residues. The CDR3 is CAISDKNTGELFF. The CDR3 region has the DNA TGTGCCATCAGTGACAAAAACACCGGGGAGCTGTTTTTT.

In its sample, this clonotype was seen a few times. The CDR3 region has the DNA TGCAGTGCTAGAGCACATCCGGGACAGACGTACGATGAGCAGTTCTTC. It translates to CSARAHPGQTYDEQFF. The chain joins TRBV20-1 to TRBJ2-1; 7 bases map to TRBD1. The CDR3 has 16 residues. Germline V gene lookup returns CDR1 DFQATT and CDR2 SNEGSKA (reference sequence). With 1 base clipped from V and 8 bases from J, the junction kept 14 bases outside the gene matches.

This clonotype was observed many times. The chain combines TRBV7-2 with TRBJ2-3; 7 bases are shared with TRBD2. With V trimmed by 1 base and J by 0 bases, 4 bases remained unmatched. From germline, CDR1 is SGHTA and CDR2 FQGNSA. The CDR3 is 16 amino acids. The CDR3 loop reads CASSLGSGVSTDTQYF. The CDR3 region has the DNA TGTGCCAGCAGCTTAGGCAGCGGGGTGAGCACAGATACGCAGTATTTT.

The genes are TRBV6-1 and TRBJ1-5, with D possibly being TRBD1 (6 bases). Germline-derived CDR1 and CDR2 are MNHNS and SASEGT. This CDR3 has 19 amino acids. Trimming took 6 bases from V and 0 from J, leaving 24 bases between them. The DNA for the CDR3 is TGTGCCAGCAGGGAAAGGGGGGACTGGGGACATTATAGCAATCAGCCCCAGCATTTT. It yields the protein CASRERGDWGHYSNQPQHF.

This chain uses TRBV3-1 with TRBJ2-5; TRBD2 might be the D (5 bases). V was pared by 0 bases and J by 4 bases, with 12 bases between. This CDR3 spans 15 amino acids. CDR1 is LGHDT and CDR2 is YNNKEL in the germline V gene (reference sequence). The CDR3 DNA sequence: TGTGCCAGCAGCCAAGATCCTAGCAGCGGAGAGACCCAGTACTTC. Residues: CASSQDPSSGETQYF.

This clonotype has a count of ten or more. This chain uses TRBV15 with TRBJ2-2; no firm D call. V lost 0 bases, J lost 10 bases, and 9 bases lay in between. Germline CDR1 reads LNHNV; CDR2 reads YYDKDF (reference sequence). This CDR3 region has 13 residues. CDR3 coding DNA: TGTGCCACCAGCAGAGAACTCATAATGGAGCTGTTTTTT. Amino acid sequence: CATSRELIMELFF.